The entry below describes one TCR beta chain. Germline V gives CDR1 LNHDA, CDR2 SQIVND (reference sequence). The CDR3 is 12 residues long. V was shortened by 6 bases and J by 5 bases, with 7 bases between the two germline ends. Clones were sequenced by immunoSEQ multiplex PCR, and TCRdb holds only the in-frame ones, with some missing. This sample has 500,000 to 700,000 clones, with roughly 96% found just once. CD45RO-negative CD8 cells positively selected for CCR7 made up the naive population, which excluded terminally differentiated effector memory CD45RA+ cells. These data are taken from a study of shared clonotypes between healthy human individuals.

What was sequenced was naive CD8+ T cells sorted from blood. The V and J genes are TRBV19 and TRBJ2-2; D gene unclear. This clonotype was obtained from a woman aged 25-40 years in good health. In DNA form, the CDR3 reads TGTGCCAGTAGGTTAGAAACCGGGGAGCTGTTTTTT. Translation gives CASRLETGELFF.